A selection of T cell receptor beta chains follows, all from one sample in a study of blood T cells in healthy people across ages. TCRdb itself ran the 5' RACE reads through MiXCR, one entry per CDR3 protein. This sample has around 2 million distinct CDR3 sequences, with about two fifths found just once. Material: blood. The receptors originated from a human donor in good health. Each CDR3 is given with its conserved first and last residue. The order of the fields is V gene, CDR3 length, clone size, J gene, CDR3 protein. The size field is filled for only some rows; it gives once, few, many or a size class.

v_gene: TRBV18
len: 15
abundance: NA
j_gene: TRBJ1-1
CDR3aa: CASSPGAGSNGEAFF

v_gene: TRBV20-1
len: 14
abundance: few
j_gene: TRBJ2-6
CDR3aa: CSATTGAGANVLTF

v_gene: TRBV2
len: 14
abundance: once
j_gene: TRBJ1-5
CDR3aa: CASSAVPFGQPQHF

v_gene: TRBV10-3
len: 14
abundance: NA
j_gene: TRBJ2-7
CDR3aa: CATRLTVSSYEQYF

v_gene: TRBV7-8
len: 14
abundance: NA
j_gene: TRBJ2-5
CDR3aa: CASSSPRGQETQYF

v_gene: TRBV12-3/TRBV12-4
len: 12
abundance: NA
j_gene: TRBJ1-1
CDR3aa: CASSGGQIEAFF

v_gene: TRBV20-1
len: 16
abundance: NA
j_gene: TRBJ1-5
CDR3aa: CSAPTLFTPTDQPQHF

v_gene: TRBV4-1
len: 18
abundance: NA
j_gene: TRBJ2-3
CDR3aa: CASSQDSPDRFLGDTQYF

v_gene: TRBV7-2
len: 16
abundance: NA
j_gene: TRBJ1-1
CDR3aa: CASSPRGQFMNTEAFF

v_gene: TRBV12-3/TRBV12-4
len: 14
abundance: NA
j_gene: TRBJ1-2
CDR3aa: CASSFSQGAHGYTF

v_gene: TRBV11-1
len: 15
abundance: NA
j_gene: TRBJ2-5
CDR3aa: CASSLGASHQETQYF

v_gene: TRBV20-1
len: 13
abundance: NA
j_gene: TRBJ1-2
CDR3aa: CSARVGFDYGYTF

v_gene: TRBV15
len: 15
abundance: few
j_gene: TRBJ2-5
CDR3aa: CATGRDRYSGETQYF

v_gene: TRBV29-1
len: 13
abundance: few
j_gene: TRBJ1-2
CDR3aa: CSVESLMRGGYTF

v_gene: TRBV28
len: 14
abundance: NA
j_gene: TRBJ2-3
CDR3aa: CASSYPGRTDTQYF

v_gene: TRBV29-1
len: 14
abundance: NA
j_gene: TRBJ2-7
CDR3aa: CSAAGQASSYKQYF

v_gene: TRBV4-3
len: 15
abundance: NA
j_gene: TRBJ1-1
CDR3aa: CASSPGGDDGTEAFF

v_gene: TRBV6-5
len: 13
abundance: NA
j_gene: TRBJ2-1
CDR3aa: CASSYDRANEQFF

v_gene: TRBV20-1
len: 11
abundance: NA
j_gene: TRBJ2-1
CDR3aa: CSARGEDEQFF

v_gene: TRBV24-1
len: 15
abundance: NA
j_gene: TRBJ1-2
CDR3aa: CATSDRTGDGNGYTF

v_gene: TRBV20-1
len: 14
abundance: NA
j_gene: TRBJ2-1
CDR3aa: CSAAGTRSYNEQFF

v_gene: TRBV7-3
len: 12
abundance: NA
j_gene: TRBJ2-1
CDR3aa: CASSSTRHEQFF

v_gene: TRBV30
len: 12
abundance: NA
j_gene: TRBJ1-2
CDR3aa: CALGALLYGYTF

v_gene: TRBV3-1
len: 12
abundance: NA
j_gene: TRBJ1-6
CDR3aa: CASSLHPSPLHF

v_gene: TRBV20-1
len: 12
abundance: few
j_gene: TRBJ2-7
CDR3aa: CSAEGIEVEQYF

v_gene: TRBV29-1
len: 14
abundance: few
j_gene: TRBJ1-2
CDR3aa: CSVEDPGQGWGYTF

v_gene: TRBV9
len: 16
abundance: NA
j_gene: TRBJ2-1
CDR3aa: CASSVRGGRGNDEQFF

v_gene: TRBV20-1
len: 17
abundance: NA
j_gene: TRBJ2-7
CDR3aa: CSAAGLAGGPVAHEQYF

v_gene: TRBV20-1
len: 15
abundance: NA
j_gene: TRBJ2-3
CDR3aa: CSANRQGVSTDTQYF

v_gene: TRBV10-3
len: 14
abundance: NA
j_gene: NA
CDR3aa: CAINKASHYNEQYF

v_gene: TRBV20-1
len: 15
abundance: NA
j_gene: TRBJ1-1
CDR3aa: CSARDRTYMNTEAFF

v_gene: TRBV4-1
len: 16
abundance: NA
j_gene: TRBJ2-3
CDR3aa: CASSQDKTGDTDTQYF

v_gene: TRBV20-1
len: 15
abundance: once
j_gene: NA
CDR3aa: CSARGHEGAGYEQYF

v_gene: TRBV29-1
len: 11
abundance: many
j_gene: TRBJ2-5
CDR3aa: CSVEGEETQYF

v_gene: TRBV11-3
len: 16
abundance: NA
j_gene: TRBJ2-3
CDR3aa: CASSLGEGEIMDTQYF

v_gene: TRBV5-6
len: 13
abundance: NA
j_gene: TRBJ2-1
CDR3aa: CASSFTAYNEQFF

v_gene: TRBV11-1
len: 16
abundance: few
j_gene: TRBJ2-5
CDR3aa: CASSIASGGFQETQYF

v_gene: TRBV29-1
len: 11
abundance: NA
j_gene: TRBJ2-5
CDR3aa: CSVVTLETQYF

v_gene: TRBV24-1
len: 16
abundance: NA
j_gene: TRBJ2-5
CDR3aa: CATSDLSGGGAETQYF

v_gene: TRBV5-1
len: 13
abundance: few
j_gene: TRBJ2-3
CDR3aa: CASSLYWGSLQYF

v_gene: TRBV24-1
len: 14
abundance: NA
j_gene: TRBJ2-1
CDR3aa: CATSVTGGVDEQFF

v_gene: TRBV28
len: 16
abundance: NA
j_gene: TRBJ2-3
CDR3aa: CASSSAGGGGADTQYF

v_gene: TRBV28
len: 15
abundance: NA
j_gene: TRBJ1-2
CDR3aa: CASSPNLGTTYGYTF

v_gene: TRBV27
len: 14
abundance: NA
j_gene: TRBJ1-2
CDR3aa: CASSSDDRGVGYTF

v_gene: TRBV20-1
len: 14
abundance: NA
j_gene: TRBJ1-1
CDR3aa: CSARDRGRITGAFF

v_gene: TRBV15
len: 14
abundance: NA
j_gene: TRBJ2-3
CDR3aa: CATSIGTSTDTQYF

v_gene: TRBV7-9
len: 15
abundance: NA
j_gene: TRBJ2-7
CDR3aa: CASSADRGRYWEQYF

v_gene: TRBV7-2
len: 15
abundance: NA
j_gene: TRBJ2-1
CDR3aa: CASSLTSEGHNEQFF

v_gene: TRBV6-2/TRBV6-3
len: 16
abundance: few
j_gene: TRBJ1-2
CDR3aa: CASSRLPGQGANGYTF

v_gene: TRBV3-1
len: 15
abundance: NA
j_gene: TRBJ1-2
CDR3aa: CASSQGVTGPSGYTF

v_gene: TRBV6-6
len: 14
abundance: few
j_gene: TRBJ1-1
CDR3aa: CASSYGHLNTEAFF